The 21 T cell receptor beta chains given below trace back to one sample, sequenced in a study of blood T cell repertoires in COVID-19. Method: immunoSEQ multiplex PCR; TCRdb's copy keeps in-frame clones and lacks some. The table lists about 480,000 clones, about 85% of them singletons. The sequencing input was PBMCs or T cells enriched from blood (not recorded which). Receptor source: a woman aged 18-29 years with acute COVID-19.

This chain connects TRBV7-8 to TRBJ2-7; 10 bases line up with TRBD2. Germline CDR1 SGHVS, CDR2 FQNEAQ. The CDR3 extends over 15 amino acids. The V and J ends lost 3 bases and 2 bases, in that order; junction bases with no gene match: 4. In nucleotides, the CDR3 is TGTGCCAGCAGCTTGCGGACTAGCGGTACCTACGAGCAGTACTTC. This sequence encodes CASSLRTSGTYEQYF.

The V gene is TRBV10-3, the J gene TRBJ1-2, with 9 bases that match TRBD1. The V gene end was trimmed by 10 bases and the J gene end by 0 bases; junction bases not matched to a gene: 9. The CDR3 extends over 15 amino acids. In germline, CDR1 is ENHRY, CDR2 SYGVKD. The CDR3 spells CATTIQGASNYGYTF. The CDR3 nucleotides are TGTGCCACCACAATACAGGGGGCGTCTAACTATGGCTACACCTTC.

CDR3 sequence reads: CASSKGQGGTEAFF. CDR3 nucleotides: TGTGCCAGCAGCAAGGGACAAGGTGGCACTGAAGCTTTCTTT. The chain recombines TRBV2 with TRBJ1-1, with D possibly being TRBD1 (6 bases). Trimming took off 6 bases at V and 4 bases at J, with 15 bases between the two ends. The CDR3 runs 14 residues. The germline gives CDR1 SNHLY, CDR2 FYNNEI.

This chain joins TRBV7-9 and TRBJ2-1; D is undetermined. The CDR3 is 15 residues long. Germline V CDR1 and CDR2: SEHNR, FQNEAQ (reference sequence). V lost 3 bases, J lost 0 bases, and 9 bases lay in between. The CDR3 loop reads CASSFASSSYNEQFF. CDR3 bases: TGTGCCAGCAGCTTTGCTTCCAGCTCCTACAATGAGCAGTTCTTC.

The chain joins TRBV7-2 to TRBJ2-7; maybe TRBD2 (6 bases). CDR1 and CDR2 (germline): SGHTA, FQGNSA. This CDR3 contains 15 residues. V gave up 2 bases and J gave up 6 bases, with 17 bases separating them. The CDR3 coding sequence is TGTGCCAGCAGCTTACTCGGGGGAACCCTTCGCGAGCAGTACTTC. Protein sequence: CASSLLGGTLREQYF.

CDR3 amino acids: CAGVRPATEAFF. As DNA, the CDR3 is TGTGCCGGAGTAAGGCCAGCCACTGAAGCTTTCTTT. This chain uses TRBV27 with TRBJ1-1, with D unresolved. Germline-derived CDR1 and CDR2 are MNHEY and SMNVEV (reference sequence). The CDR3 loop spans 12 amino acids. The V and J ends lost 11 bases and 4 bases respectively, with 14 bases between them.

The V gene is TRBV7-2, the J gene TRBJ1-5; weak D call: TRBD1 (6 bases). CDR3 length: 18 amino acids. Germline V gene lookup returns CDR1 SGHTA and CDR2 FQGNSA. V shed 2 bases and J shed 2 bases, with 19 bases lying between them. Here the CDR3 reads CASSLYVLGGRGNQPQHF. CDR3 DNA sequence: TGTGCCAGCAGCTTATATGTCCTGGGGGGGCGAGGCAATCAGCCCCAGCATTTT.

The CDR3 DNA reads TGTGCCAGCAGCCAATCGGTCGCCGGGACAGGGGGCTTTGGCTACACCTTC. The encoded protein is CASSQSVAGTGGFGYTF. This chain links TRBV16 with TRBJ1-2; 12 bases align to TRBD1. The CDR3 runs to 17 residues. The germline V gene encodes CDR1 KGHSY and CDR2 FQNENV. The V segment lost 0 bases and the J segment 7 bases; nucleotides outside the gene matches: 9.

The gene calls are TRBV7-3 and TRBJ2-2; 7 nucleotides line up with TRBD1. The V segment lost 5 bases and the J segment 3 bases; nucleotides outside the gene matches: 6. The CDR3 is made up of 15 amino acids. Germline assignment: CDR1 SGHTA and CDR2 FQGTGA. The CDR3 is CASSPTGADTGELFF. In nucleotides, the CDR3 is TGTGCCAGCAGCCCAACAGGGGCTGACACCGGGGAGCTGTTTTTT.

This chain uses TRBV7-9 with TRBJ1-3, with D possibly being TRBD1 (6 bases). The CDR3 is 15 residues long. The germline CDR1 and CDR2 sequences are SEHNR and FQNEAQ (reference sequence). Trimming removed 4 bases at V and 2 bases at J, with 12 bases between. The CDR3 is CASSWSGATGNTIYF. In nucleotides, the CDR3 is TGTGCCAGCAGCTGGTCAGGGGCAACTGGAAACACCATATATTTT.

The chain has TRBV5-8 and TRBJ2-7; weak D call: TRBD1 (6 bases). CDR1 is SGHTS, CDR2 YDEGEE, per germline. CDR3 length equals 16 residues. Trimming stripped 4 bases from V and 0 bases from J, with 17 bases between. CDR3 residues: CASSPWTESSSYEQYF. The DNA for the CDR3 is TGTGCCAGCAGCCCTTGGACAGAAAGTTCCTCCTACGAGCAGTACTTC.

This CDR3 reads CASRKRDRSFSGNTIYF. DNA of the CDR3: TGTGCCAGTAGAAAACGGGACAGGTCGTTCTCTGGAAACACCATATATTTT. The genes are TRBV19 and TRBJ1-3; 8 bases are shared with TRBD1. J was trimmed by 0 bases and V by 6 bases; bases with no gene match: 10. This CDR3 has 17 amino acids. The germline gives CDR1 LNHDA, CDR2 SQIVND (reference sequence).

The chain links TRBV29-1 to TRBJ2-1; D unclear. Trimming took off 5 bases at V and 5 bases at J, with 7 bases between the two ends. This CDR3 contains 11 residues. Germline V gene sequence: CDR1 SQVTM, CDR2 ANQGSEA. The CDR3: CSVTPNNEQFF. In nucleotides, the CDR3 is TGCAGCGTTACTCCAAACAATGAGCAGTTCTTC.

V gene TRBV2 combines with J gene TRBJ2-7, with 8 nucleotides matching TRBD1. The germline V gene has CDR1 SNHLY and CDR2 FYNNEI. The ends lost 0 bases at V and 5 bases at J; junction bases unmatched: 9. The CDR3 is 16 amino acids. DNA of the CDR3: TGTGCCAGCAGTGAAGCGGGACGGACAGGGATCCACGAGCAGTACTTC. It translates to CASSEAGRTGIHEQYF. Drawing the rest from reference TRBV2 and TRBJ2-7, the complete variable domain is EPEVTQTPSHQVTQMGQEVILRCVPISNHLYFYWYRQILGQKVEFLVSFYNNEISEKSEIFDDQFSVERPDGSNFTLKIRSTKLEDSAMYFCASSEAGRTGIHEQYFGPGTRLTVT.

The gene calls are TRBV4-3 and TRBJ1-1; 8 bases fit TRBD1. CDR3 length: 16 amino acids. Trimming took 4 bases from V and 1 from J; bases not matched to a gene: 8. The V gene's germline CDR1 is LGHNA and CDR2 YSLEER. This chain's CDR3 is CASSLLVGQGNTEAFF. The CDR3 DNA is TGCGCCAGCAGCCTCCTCGTCGGACAGGGGAACACTGAAGCTTTCTTT.

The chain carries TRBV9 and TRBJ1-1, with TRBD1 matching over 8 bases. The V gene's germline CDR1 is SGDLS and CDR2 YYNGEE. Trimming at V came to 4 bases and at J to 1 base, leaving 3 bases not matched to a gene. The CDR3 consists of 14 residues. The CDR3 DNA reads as TGTGCCAGCAGCCCTCAGGGGGCGAACACTGAAGCTTTCTTT. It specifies CASSPQGANTEAFF.

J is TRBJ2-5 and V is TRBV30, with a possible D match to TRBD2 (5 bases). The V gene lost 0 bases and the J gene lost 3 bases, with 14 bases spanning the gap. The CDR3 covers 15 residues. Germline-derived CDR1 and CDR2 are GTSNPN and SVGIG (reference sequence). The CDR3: CAWSVGGQRKETQYF. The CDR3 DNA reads TGTGCCTGGAGTGTAGGAGGCCAGCGGAAAGAGACCCAGTACTTC.

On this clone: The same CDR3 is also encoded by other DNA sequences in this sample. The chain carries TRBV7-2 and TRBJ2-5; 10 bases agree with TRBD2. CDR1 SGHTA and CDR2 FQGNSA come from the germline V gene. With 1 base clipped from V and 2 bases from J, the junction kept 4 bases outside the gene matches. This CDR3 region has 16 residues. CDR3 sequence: CASSLGPAGGQETQYF. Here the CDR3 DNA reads TGTGCCAGCAGCTTAGGGCCAGCGGGGGGGCAAGAGACCCAGTACTTC.

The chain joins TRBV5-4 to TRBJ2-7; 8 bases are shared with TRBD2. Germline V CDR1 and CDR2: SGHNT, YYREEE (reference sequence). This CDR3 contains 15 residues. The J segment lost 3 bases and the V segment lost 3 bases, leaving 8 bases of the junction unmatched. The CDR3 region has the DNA TGTGCCAGCAGCTCGCGGGGGGCGGGAGACTACGAGCAGTACTTC. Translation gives CASSSRGAGDYEQYF.

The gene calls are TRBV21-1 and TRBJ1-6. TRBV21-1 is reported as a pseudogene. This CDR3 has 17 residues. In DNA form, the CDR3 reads TGTGCCAGCAGCAAAGAGGATAGGGGGGGCTGGGATTCACCCCTCCACTTT. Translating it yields CASSKEDRGGWDSPLHF.

The CDR3 spells CASSLSRTGVSYEQYF. CDR3 coding DNA: TGTGCCAGCAGTTTATCGAGGACAGGGGTCTCCTACGAGCAGTACTTC. V is TRBV28 and J is TRBJ2-7; 9 positions agree with TRBD1. V lost 1 base, J lost 0 bases, and 4 bases stayed unmatched. CDR1 is MDHEN, CDR2 SYDVKM, per germline. There are 16 residues in the CDR3.